The TCR beta chain described here comes from a study of T cells in Graves' hyperthyroidism and ophthalmopathy. It was RNA transcripts that yielded the amplified TCR beta CDR3 regions. The HTBI primer set drove a first-round RT-PCR of the TCR CDR3. TCRdb reprocessed the multiplex PCR reads via MiXCR and lists one record per CDR3 protein. The data show a few hundred thousand distinct CDR3 sequences, with around a sixth seen just once and approximately 7% held by the top ten. This CDR3 region has 13 residues. V lost 2 bases and J 8 bases, leaving 9 bases between the germline ends. CDR1 and CDR2 (germline): MNHEY, SVGAGI. Broader study findings: The majority of expanded thyroid clonotypes above 0.001 also appeared in blood.

Note on this clonotype: Antigen: not known.

The hyperthyroidism was newly diagnosed and had lasted under 2 months; the patients were aged 18 to 65. The study excluded patients with uncontrolled infection, other autoimmune disease, pregnancy or lactation. Source material for PBMCs was over 7.5 ml fresh peripheral blood. The sequencing sample was made of blood. The V and J genes are TRBV6-5 and TRBJ1-4; D is possibly TRBD1 (5 bases). The origin of this receptor is a woman in her thirties with Graves' hyperthyroidism. The CDR3 DNA sequence: TGTGCCAGCAGTTACGGGGGTCGGGAAAAACTGTTTTTT. It codes for CASSYGGREKLFF.